The 27 T cell receptor beta chains listed next were all sequenced from one sample in a study of Tregs in tolerant kidney transplant recipients. Recipients received nonmyeloablative bone marrow transplants from related graft donors, with transient mixed chimerism. The assay was immunoSEQ multiplex PCR, and TCRdb's table has in-frame clones only and misses some. Of tens of thousands of clones in the sample, approximately 93% were seen once. The specimen was CD4+ T cells from blood (PBMCs), collected 12 months after the transplant. These receptors came from a human patient who received a combined kidney and bone marrow transplant. Some T cells may trace back to the graft donor.

V and J are TRBV6-1 and TRBJ1-3; unclear D gene. Germline CDR1 is MNHNS and CDR2 is SASEGT. Trimming stripped 5 bases from V and 0 bases from J, with 5 bases between. The CDR3 runs 13 residues. CDR3 sequence reads: CASSYRSGNTIYF. DNA for the CDR3: TGTGCCAGCAGTTATCGCTCTGGAAACACCATATATTTT.

The J gene is TRBJ1-2, the V gene TRBV28; D gene unclear. Per the germline V gene, CDR1 is MDHEN and CDR2 is SYDVKM. V lost 7 bases and J 2 bases, leaving 8 bases between the germline ends. This CDR3 is built from 12 residues. The CDR3 region has the DNA TGTGCCAGCACTGGGCAAAACTATGGCTACACCTTC. Protein sequence: CASTGQNYGYTF.

The chain uses TRBV27 and TRBJ1-1; weak D call: TRBD1 (6 bases). The CDR3 totals 13 residues. The germline V gene has CDR1 MNHEY and CDR2 SMNVEV (reference sequence). With 6 bases removed from V and 7 bases from J, the gap between germline ends came to 15 bases. The DNA for the CDR3 is TGTGCCAGCAGCCGGGGGGCCCGCTTTGAAGCTTTCTTT. This encodes CASSRGARFEAFF.

The chain uses TRBV5-6 and TRBJ2-6, with 7 bases matching TRBD1. This CDR3 comprises 17 residues. V dropped 0 bases and J dropped 3; count of bases not matched to a gene: 6. From germline, CDR1 is SGHDT and CDR2 YYEEEE. The CDR3 reads CASSLGRGLGGANVLTF. CDR3 nucleotide sequence: TGTGCCAGCAGCTTGGGCAGGGGGTTAGGTGGGGCCAACGTCCTGACTTTC.

CDR3 sequence (DNA): TGTGCCAGCAGTAAGACAGGGGGCCATTATAGCAATCAGCCCCAGCATTTT. It specifies CASSKTGGHYSNQPQHF. V and J are TRBV2 and TRBJ1-5; 10 bases agree with TRBD1. CDR3 length equals 17 residues. Germline assignment: CDR1 SNHLY and CDR2 FYNNEI. V gave up 5 bases and J gave up 0 bases; unmatched junction bases: 7.

The rearrangement uses TRBV30 and TRBJ2-5; 11 bases are shared with TRBD2. Looked up from germline, CDR1 is GTSNPN and CDR2 is SVGIG (reference sequence). V lost 1 base, J lost 2 bases, and 3 bases stayed unmatched. This CDR3 spans 15 amino acids. The CDR3 region has the DNA TGTGCCTGGAGTGCGGGACTAGCGGTACAAGAGACCCAGTACTTC. This sequence encodes CAWSAGLAVQETQYF. The variable domain in full, completed from reference TRBV30 and TRBJ2-5, reads SQTIHQWPATLVQPVGSPLSLECTVEGTSNPNLYWYRQAAGRGLQLLFYSVGIGQISSEVPQNLSASRPQDRQFILSSKKLLLSDSGFYLCAWSAGLAVQETQYFGPGTRLLVL.

The chain carries TRBV7-2 and TRBJ1-1; possibly TRBD1 for D (6 bases). This CDR3 region has 13 residues. CDR1 is SGHTA and CDR2 is FQGNSA in the germline V gene. Trimming took off 4 bases at V and 3 bases at J, with 9 bases between the two ends. The CDR3: CASSSHRDTEAFF. CDR3 in DNA: TGTGCCAGCAGCTCACACAGGGACACTGAAGCTTTCTTT.

CDR3 sequence reads: CASSFVGGGSYEQYF. Written as DNA, the CDR3 is TGCGCCAGCAGCTTTGTAGGCGGGGGCTCCTACGAGCAGTACTTC. This chain joins TRBV5-1 and TRBJ2-7, with 7 bases that match TRBD2. The CDR3 loop spans 15 amino acids. Germline V gives CDR1 SGHRS, CDR2 YFSETQ. The trim removed 2 bases at V and 0 bases at J, leaving 5 bases unmatched.

The chain has TRBV6-4 and TRBJ2-3; D gene uncertain. The ends were cut back, 6 bases at V and 4 bases at J, with 14 bases in the middle. Germline V gene sequence: CDR1 MRHNA, CDR2 SNTAGT. This CDR3 comprises 14 residues. CDR3 residues: CASRSFLDADTQYF. Here the CDR3 DNA reads TGTGCCAGCAGATCTTTTTTAGATGCAGATACGCAGTATTTT.

The chain couples TRBV25-1 to TRBJ2-1; no definite D call. The germline gives CDR1 MGHDK, CDR2 SYGVNS. V was cut by 6 bases and J by 6 bases, with 15 bases left in between. There are 14 residues in the CDR3. CDR3 loop: CASRGRQQANEQFF. The DNA of the CDR3 is TGTGCCAGCAGGGGTAGGCAGCAGGCCAATGAGCAGTTCTTC.

This sequence joins TRBV6-1 and TRBJ2-2; a weak D match, TRBD1 (5 bases). The length of the CDR3 is 15 residues. Trimming left V 9 bases short and J 5 bases short, with 19 bases between. The germline V gene has CDR1 MNHNS and CDR2 SASEGT. The CDR3 DNA reads TGTGCCAGAGCCCGGCAGGGTGTTAGGACCGGGGAGCTGTTTTTT. Its protein is CARARQGVRTGELFF.

The chain recombines TRBV5-1 with TRBJ1-1; possibly TRBD1 for D (6 bases). Germline CDR1 is SGHRS and CDR2 is YFSETQ. CDR3 size: 16 residues. Trimming removed 6 bases from V and 6 bases from J, with 24 bases in between. CDR3 bases: TGCGCCAGCAAATCCTTAAAACAGGGTTTGATGTCTGAAGCTTTCTTT. Its protein is CASKSLKQGLMSEAFF.

V is TRBV5-1 and J is TRBJ2-7; no reliable D call. Germline loops: CDR1 SGHRS, CDR2 YFSETQ. Trimming left V 0 bases short and J 4 bases short, with 5 bases between. This CDR3 has 12 residues. In DNA form, the CDR3 reads TGCGCCAGCAGCTTGGACGGGTACGAGCAGTACTTC. The encoded protein is CASSLDGYEQYF.

The chain uses TRBV7-3 and TRBJ2-2; D uncertain. This CDR3 comprises 13 residues. CDR1 is SGHTA, CDR2 FQGTGA, per germline. V lost 3 bases to trimming and J lost 5 bases, with 7 bases between them. The CDR3 coding sequence is TGTGCCAGCAGCTTTACTCAAACCGGGGAGCTGTTTTTT. Translated, it gives CASSFTQTGELFF. The whole variable domain, remainder taken from reference TRBV7-3 and TRBJ2-2, is GAGVSQTPSNKVTEKGKYVELRCDPISGHTALYWYRQSLGQGPEFLIYFQGTGAADDSGLPNDRFFAVRPEGSVSTLKIQRTERGDSAVYLCASSFTQTGELFFGEGSRLTVL.

The chain joins TRBV29-1 to TRBJ2-5, with D perhaps matching TRBD2 (7 bases). Per the germline V gene, CDR1 is SQVTM and CDR2 is ANQGSEA. Between the trimmed V and J ends, which lost 4 bases and 5 bases, there was a span of 17 bases. The CDR3 totals 14 residues. CDR3 nucleotides: TGCAGCGTTGCCCTGGAGGGGGGGCGGGAGACCCAGTACTTC. Translating it yields CSVALEGGRETQYF.

The chain couples TRBV7-2 to TRBJ1-4, with D maybe TRBD1 (5 bases). Trimming stripped 4 bases from V and 7 bases from J, with 13 bases between. The CDR3 is 14 amino acids. The germline gives CDR1 SGHTA, CDR2 FQGNSA. The CDR3 spells CASSYRKSTEKLFF. CDR3 DNA sequence: TGTGCCAGCAGCTACAGGAAATCGACTGAAAAACTGTTTTTT.

The chain links TRBV4-3 to TRBJ1-4; TRBD1 agrees at 9 bases. Germline CDR1 reads LGHNA; CDR2 reads YSLEER. Trimming at V came to 4 bases and at J to 8 bases, leaving 8 bases not matched to a gene. CDR3 size: 15 residues. The CDR3 sequence: CASSLRTGAGEKLFF. As DNA, the CDR3 is TGCGCCAGCAGCCTCCGGACAGGGGCGGGGGAAAAACTGTTTTTT.

V gene TRBV7-2 combines with J gene TRBJ2-5; 8 bases fit TRBD1. Trimming removed 5 bases from V and 4 bases from J; junction bases left unmatched: 9. From germline, CDR1 is SGHTA and CDR2 FQGNSA. The CDR3 is made up of 15 amino acids. The DNA for the CDR3 is TGTGCCAGCAGCCTCCCCCCAGGGGGCGTAGAGACCCAGTACTTC. Protein sequence: CASSLPPGGVETQYF.

V and J are TRBV18 and TRBJ2-1; 7 nucleotides match TRBD2. Germline CDR1 reads KGHSH; CDR2 reads LQKENI. J gave up 12 bases and V 3 bases, and 5 bases lay outside the gene matches. The CDR3 loop spans 12 amino acids. In DNA, the CDR3 is TGTGCCAGCTCACCTGGGCGGGAGTGGCAGTTCTTC. Residues: CASSPGREWQFF.

V gene TRBV19 combines with J gene TRBJ1-1; a weak D match, TRBD1 (6 bases). In germline, CDR1 is LNHDA, CDR2 SQIVND (reference sequence). The CDR3 has 17 amino acids. Trimming removed 3 bases from V and 3 bases from J, with 20 bases in between. The CDR3: CASSIRWLQKGDTEAFF. Here the CDR3 DNA reads TGTGCCAGTAGTATTAGATGGCTCCAGAAGGGGGACACTGAAGCTTTCTTT.

This clone was recorded once. This chain uses TRBV7-8 with TRBJ2-7; possibly TRBD1 for D (6 bases). From germline, CDR1 is SGHVS and CDR2 FQNEAQ. Trimming removed 4 bases at V and 4 bases at J, with 8 bases between. The CDR3 spans 12 residues. CDR3 region: CASSWTVYEQYF. Here the CDR3 DNA reads TGTGCCAGCAGCTGGACAGTATACGAGCAGTACTTC.

The chain's CDR3 is CASSERGGSSGANVLTF. The CDR3 DNA sequence: TGTGCCAGCAGTGAACGGGGGGGTTCCTCTGGGGCCAACGTCCTGACTTTC. This chain links TRBV6-4 with TRBJ2-6, with 8 bases matching TRBD2. The CDR3 contains 17 residues. Germline values: CDR1 MRHNA, CDR2 SNTAGT. V dropped 3 bases and J dropped 0; count of bases not matched to a gene: 4.

This chain joins TRBV29-1 and TRBJ1-2, with D hard to call. Trimming removed 2 bases at V and 10 bases at J, with 8 bases between. Germline lookup yields CDR1 SQVTM and CDR2 ANQGSEA. The CDR3 spans 10 residues. The CDR3, as DNA: TGCAGCGTTGAAACCGGGTACTACACCTTC. It encodes CSVETGYYTF.

This chain joins TRBV10-3 and TRBJ2-1, with 9 bases matching TRBD2. This CDR3 spans 18 amino acids. Trimming took 7 bases from V and 4 from J; bases not matched to a gene: 17. The germline gives CDR1 ENHRY, CDR2 SYGVKD. CDR3 sequence reads: CAIKGSGSGMISYNEQFF. The DNA for the CDR3 is TGTGCCATCAAAGGTAGCGGGAGCGGGATGATTAGTTACAATGAGCAGTTCTTC.

The genes are TRBV5-1 and TRBJ2-1; the match to TRBD2 covers 8 bases. Germline CDR1 is SGHRS and CDR2 is YFSETQ. The CDR3 sequence is 16 residues long. Trimming at V came to 3 bases and at J to 8 bases, leaving 13 bases not matched to a gene. Here the CDR3 reads CASSSQGSGGGYEQFF. The CDR3 DNA reads TGCGCCAGCAGCTCACAGGGCAGCGGGGGAGGGTATGAGCAGTTCTTC. The variable domain in full, with the rest retrieved from reference TRBV5-1 and TRBJ2-1, is KAGVTQTPRYLIKTRGQQVTLSCSPISGHRSVSWYQQTPGQGLQFLFEYFSETQRNKGNFPGRFSGRQFSNSRSEMNVSTLELGDSALYLCASSSQGSGGGYEQFFGPGTRLTVL.

J is TRBJ2-7 and V is TRBV19; D is possibly TRBD2 (6 bases). The length of the CDR3 is 15 residues. Germline loops: CDR1 LNHDA, CDR2 SQIVND (reference sequence). Trimming removed 6 bases at V and 0 bases at J, with 15 bases between. DNA of the CDR3: TGTGCCAGTAGACTCCACGGGAGCCACTCCTACGAGCAGTACTTC. It yields the protein CASRLHGSHSYEQYF.

The chain carries TRBV13 and TRBJ2-3; D might be TRBD2 (5 bases). This CDR3 is 14 amino acids long. V lost 5 bases and J lost 1, with 10 bases in between. Germline V gives CDR1 PRHDT, CDR2 FYEKMQ (reference sequence). CDR3 sequence: CASSLLGGTDTQYF. CDR3 DNA: TGTGCCAGCAGCCTACTCGGGGGCACAGATACGCAGTATTTT.